This note documents a single TCR beta chain sequence. Time point meaning: pretreatment peripheral blood. The data were taken from a study of PD-L1 blockade in urothelial cancer. Background on the study: The researchers analyzed blood 3 weeks (second dose) and 6 weeks after treatment start.

TCRdb keeps only in-frame clones here, not all; method: immunoSEQ multiplex PCR. The sample consists of some 46,000 clones, around 82% of them appearing once. Trimming removed 4 bases at V and 0 bases at J, with 13 bases between. The CDR3 totals 15 residues. Germline CDR1 reads GTSNPN; CDR2 reads SVGIG (reference sequence). This chain uses TRBV30 with TRBJ1-5; a weak D match, TRBD1 (5 bases). This TCR came from a man aged 55 to 70 with urothelial cancer. The sample consisted of PBMCs, taken around atezolizumab (anti-PD-L1) treatment. CDR3 in amino acids: CAWKASGGSNQPQHF. The DNA of the CDR3 is TGTGCCTGGAAAGCATCCGGGGGTAGCAATCAGCCCCAGCATTTT.